This TCR beta chain was recovered during a study of lymphopenia after photon versus proton radiotherapy. Assay: immunoSEQ multiplex PCR; the TCRdb copy retains only in-frame clones and omits some. The sample consists of 25,000 to 30,000 clones, roughly 85% of them appearing once. General observations from the study: In patients who died, overall survival fell as post-nadir TCR diversity dropped more. Better survival with proton therapy was suggested as possible, not demonstrated. Oligoclonal CD8+ Temra expansion after nadir drove photon patients' diversity drop. Relative stability marked proton patients; photon patients lost diversity and naive cells.

Germline V lookup: CDR1 SGDLS, CDR2 YYNGEE. V dropped 0 bases and J dropped 4 bases, with 10 bases sitting between them. CDR3 length equals 14 residues. Of note for this clone: Its target is unknown.

This receptor was identified in a young man with gastric cancer. Material: peripheral blood, obtained from a patient treated with photon-based radiotherapy. The chain carries TRBV9 and TRBJ2-5; D not certain. CDR3 loop: CASSVGPERETQYF. The CDR3 nucleotides are TGTGCCAGCAGCGTAGGCCCCGAGAGAGAGACCCAGTACTTC.